This T cell receptor (beta chain) was sequenced for a study of shared clonotypes between healthy human individuals (TCRdb year 2020). With respect to the entire study: The cohort included three men and a couple of women between 18 and 49 years of age. For each donor, CD4 naive and CD4 memory were each run on three plates, CD8 naive on two plates, and CD8 memory on one plate. Different laboratories and diverse techniques were used to prepare libraries and sequence TCR repertoires, to increase sequencing depth and limit assay-specific biases. Per donor, leukapheresis produced somewhere between about 0.9 and 9.5 billion PBMCs. The study deeply sequenced blood TCR repertoires of five healthy adults to estimate repertoire size and the extent of clonotype sharing between individuals.

CD8 naive samples were CD45RO-negative cells positively selected for CCR7, giving a CD45RA+CCR7+ population that excluded TemRA cells. Donors were healthy HIV-negative adults with no recently reported acute infections or vaccinations. All donors were Caucasian adults living in Nashville, Tennessee, USA. Blood was collected by leukapheresis, and PBMCs were isolated by Ficoll-Histopaque density gradient centrifugation and then cryopreserved in liquid nitrogen vapor phase. Purity and quantity of every magnetically sorted T cell population were checked by analytical flow cytometry. Each sorted fraction had its genomic DNA isolated and then quantified by UV absorbance on a Nanodrop 2000c. Using the deep immunoSEQ assay, TCR CDR3 regions were amplified from genomic DNA by multiplex PCR. Extracted genomic DNA from each cell subset was spread evenly across all wells of several immunoSEQ 96-well plates, with each plate serving as a replicate. Each replicate PCR for sorted subsets received approximately 220 ng genomic DNA, equal to around 32,000 T cell genomes. Purified libraries were quantified with a Qubit 3.0 fluorometer, sized on a Bioanalyzer 2100, and re-quantified with the KAPA Library Quantification kit. Each immunoSEQ 96-well plate was sequenced on its own single-read 150-cycle Illumina NextSeq 550 flow cell. From the authors' description of their analysis: Because the immunoSEQ output held only junctional sequences and lacked quality scores, the filtering could not match the filtering applied to full-length reads. Sequences were annotated with PyIR, a Python wrapper for IgBLAST v1.9, using IMGT germline references to assign V/J genes and CDR3. Reads were filtered out if the reads had weak V/J assignments (E-value above 1e-6), no CDR3, stop codons, out-of-frame junctions, or ambiguous translated residues. A V3J clonotype was defined by an identical inferred V gene, J gene, and CDR3 amino acid sequence. Percentage overlap between repertoires was calculated by dividing the number of shared unique clonotypes by the size of the smaller repertoire. Three approaches were used to assess repertoire richness: RTK rarefaction, the Chao1 estimator, and Recon v2.1 estimates of unobserved clonotypes. OLGA was used to compute generation probabilities for all TCRbeta clonotypes that the gDNA method yielded from several donors. TCRdb's version of the immuneACCESS table is confined to in-frame rearrangements and falls short of the full clone set. An unresolved V gene accounts for under half of the shortfall where checked; the remainder is of unknown origin. D and trimming come from the DNA, and the V and J calls and clone size come from that table. For this sample the table gives around 1.9 million clones, of which around 93% were detected only once. Roughly 1.8% of the sample is taken by the ten largest.

On this clone itself: Its antigen has not been determined. Base qualities are missing; no much larger clone stands one base away.

Ends trimmed: V by 3 bases, J by 7 bases; bases unmatched to a gene: 4. CDR1 and CDR2 were assigned from the germline V gene as SGHDT and YYEEEE. The CDR3 sequence holds 14 residues, the cysteine and phenylalanine included. Just the 42-base CDR3 DNA is kept, in frame starting at base 1. Results the study describes overall, beyond this receptor: Compared with non-shared clonotypes, clonotypes shared by all four sorted-subset donors had higher generation probabilities. Sampling was restricted to blood, and TCR repertoires in tissues likely differ from the TCR repertoires found in blood. Pairwise subsampling indicated that sequencing depth was expected to affect the degree of clonotype sharing among donors. The genetic and exposure-history diversity represented was limited by the small number of donors. When several donors were compared, the shared fraction of clonotypes was 5% to 6.5% for naive CD4, more than 3% for naive CD8, roughly 2.5% for memory CD4, and 0.4% for memory CD8. Rarefaction of sorted-subset datasets indicated incomplete sequencing despite the large sequencing depth. Estimated clonotype richness was generally larger for naive than for memory subsets.

The sequenced sample was naive CD8+ T cells from PBMCs. According to the study, the label for this sample's cell subset or site signals: CD45RA+CCR7+. Here the chain combines TRBV5-6 and TRBJ2-1; TRBD2 matches 10 bases in the middle. This receptor was obtained from a man aged 18 to 29 in good health. Some clones in this sample may be carry-over from other donors' samples. The bases read TGTGCCAGCAGCTGGGGTAGCGGGAGGAATGAGCAGTTCTTC. Translated, this gives CASSWGSGRNEQFF.